What follows describes a single T cell receptor (beta chain). The antigen it binds to is not known. No base quality information exists; no much larger clone differs at one position. Each donor gave one peripheral blood draw, roughly 0.12 L on average, collected into heparinised tubes. A BD FACSAria II and a panel including CD45RO, CCR7, CD25, CD127, CD95 and CD27 were used to sort naive, central memory, regulatory and stem cell-like memory CD4+ T cells. Every sorted population had a purity above 98%. PBMCs were isolated immediately by Lymphoprep density gradient centrifugation and stained directly without culture. So that batch effects would be minimized, each experiment stained and sorted samples in pairs, pairing one healthy donor with one patient. This sample was included in a study of beta chain features in type 1 diabetes (dated by TCRdb to the late 2010s). Describing the broader study: No differences in mean age, gender distribution, total cell number or subset yield were found between patients and healthy donors. A total of some 100,000,000 sorted cells were examined across all samples, and a strong correlation was observed between cell number per subset and RNA yield. The study compared the TCRB repertoires of sorted circulating CD4+ T cell subsets in recently diagnosed type 1 diabetes patients with those in matched healthy donors. Regulatory and stem cell-like memory subsets were isolated from only 8 patients and 8 healthy donors, whereas naive and central memory subsets came from all 28 donors.

The study at large found these results: At VDJ recombination sites, patients with type 1 diabetes made fewer insertions and deleted more nucleotides, a pattern implying thymic rearrangement abnormalities. Because cDNA was sequenced instead of genomic DNA, highly expressing activated cells could be over-represented, though the groups showed no difference in activation or CD3 levels. A moderate but significant shortening of TCRB CDR3 length was observed in type 1 diabetes patients in all four CD4+ subsets. PCR may preferentially amplify shorter templates, but because patient and control samples were amplified and corrected together, any resulting skew would affect both groups equally. The naive, central memory and regulatory TCRB repertoires appeared to resemble one another more closely among patients than among healthy donors. Only small numbers of individuals were included in the HLA sub-analyses, which left unresolved whether HLA type had any influence on TCRB rearrangement.

The entire amount of isolated RNA was reverse transcribed using the High Capacity cDNA Reverse Transcription Kit, so the sequenced TCRB transcripts were expressed ones. Deep immunoSEQ sequencing was applied to naive, central memory and regulatory T cell samples, giving an average of roughly 3.5 million total reads per sample. After sorted cells were lysed in RLT buffer, RNA was extracted with DNase-treated RNeasy Micro or Mini kits, with the choice depending on cell number. To prevent cross-contamination, each cell subset was processed individually, whereas patient and healthy donor samples were processed jointly. TCRB sequences were amplified from cDNA with the immunoSEQ multiplex PCR, producing 87-bp fragments spanning the CDR3 region. The amplicons were sequenced using the Illumina HiSeq platform. The study's own analysis went as follows. PCR bias was corrected computationally using synthetic template baselines, and reads within Hamming distance 2 were collapsed, with unmergeable singletons discarded. By aligning reads against IMGT, V, D and J genes, CDR3 length, and insertions or deletions at six rearrangement sites were assigned. Within each subset, clonotype counts were normalized to the number of sorted cells before true diversity and Gini coefficients were calculated with the tcR R package. The overlap coefficient, calculated on TCRB nucleotide sequences, was used to measure repertoire sharing. As a proxy for the pre-selection repertoire, out-of-frame TCRB sequences from naive cells were analyzed. TCRdb limited this immuneACCESS table to in-frame rearrangements with V and J called. A share of clones is missing; checked studies link under half to unresolved V genes, and the rest is unexplained. The DNA gave D and trimming, while V, J and clone size come from that table. For this sample there are 250,000 to 350,000 clones; approximately 15% appear just once. The ten largest make up roughly 0.015% of the sample.

Trimming takes 0 bases from V and 2 bases from J, and the germline ends sit 11 bases apart. According to the germline V gene (reference sequence), CDR1 reads MNHNY and CDR2 reads SVGAGI. The cysteine opens and the phenylalanine closes a CDR3 of 15 amino acids. Kept here is only the CDR3 DNA, which spans 45 bases and is read in frame from base 1. The sequence derives from a man aged 18 to 30 with type 1 diabetes. The sequenced sample consisted of naive CD4+ T cells from blood. In the paper's terms, the cell subset or site label means: true naive CD4+ T cells. The rearranged chain carries TRBV6-6 and TRBJ2-7, with no reliable assignment of the D segment. The CDR3 corresponds to CASSYSRLAAYEQYF. The DNA sequence is as follows: TGTGCCAGCAGTTACTCCAGACTGGCAGCCTACGAGCAGTACTTC.